The T cell receptor beta chain described here comes from a study of T cell responses to AZD1222 COVID-19 vaccine. Sequencing used immunoSEQ multiplex PCR; TCRdb keeps in-frame clones, though not all of them. The sample holds more than 95,000 clones, approximately 90% seen once. The CDR3 length is 16 residues. CDR1 is LNHDA, CDR2 SQIVND, per germline (reference sequence). J was trimmed by 6 bases and V by 5 bases; bases with no gene match: 9. The origin of this receptor is an adult in good health. The material was peripheral blood, obtained on day 0 of AZD1222 vaccination. The V call is TRBV19, the J call TRBJ2-1; 11 bases line up with TRBD2. The CDR3 DNA reads as TGTGCCAGTAGTCTTTCGGGACTAGCGGCCGGCAATGAGCAGTTCTTC. Its translation: CASSLSGLAAGNEQFF.